Listed below are T cell receptor beta chains from one sample, sequenced in a study of blood T cells in healthy people across ages. TCRdb called the 5' RACE reads again in MiXCR, with one record for every CDR3 protein. Altogether 1.5 million to 2 million distinct CDR3 sequences are present, about 39% being singletons, with the ten largest covering under 30%. The sequenced sample consisted of blood. The receptors stem from a human donor in good health. The CDR3 runs from the conserved cysteine through the conserved F or W. A D gene is named only where the DNA matches it firmly. Clone size appears in some rows only: once, few, many, or a class for an expanded clone.

- TRBJ2-3 TRBV9 few TGTGCCAGCAGCGTAGTAGGAGCGGACAGCACAGATACGCAGTATTTT CASSVVGADSTDTQYF
TRBD2 TRBJ2-3 TRBV7-2 few TGTGCCAGCAGCAGCAAACTAGCGGGGGTCACAGATACGCAGTATTTT CASSSKLAGVTDTQYF
TRBD1 TRBJ2-1 TRBV29-1 - TGCAGCGTTCTGGACAGGGACCCCAACGAGCAGTTCTTC CSVLDRDPNEQFF
- TRBJ2-5 TRBV20-1 few TGCAGTGCAAACCGGGACATAGGCTCGGAGCAGTACTTC CSANRDIGSEQYF
TRBD1 TRBJ2-7 TRBV20-1 few TGCAGTGCTAGAAACGAACAGGGGTTGGACGAGCAGTACTTC CSARNEQGLDEQYF
- TRBJ1-1 TRBV10-3 - TGTGCCATCAGTGAGTCCCAACACACTGAAGCTTTCTTT CAISESQHTEAFF
- TRBJ2-4 TRBV6-2/TRBV6-3 - TGTGCCAGCAGTTTGGACGGATTAAACATTCAGTACTTC CASSLDGLNIQYF
- TRBJ2-3 TRBV12-3/TRBV12-4 few TGTGCCAGCAGTTTCTTAATCACAGGGCCACAGTATTTT CASSFLITGPQYF
TRBD2 TRBJ2-3 TRBV27 - TGTGCCAGCAGATTGCGTAAGCTAGCGGGGGGTAGCACAGATACGCAGTATTTT CASRLRKLAGGSTDTQYF
TRBD2 TRBJ2-5 TRBV12-3/TRBV12-4 few TGTGCCAGCAGTTCGGTAGCGGGGGGGTCCGGGGAGACCCAGTACTTC CASSSVAGGSGETQYF
TRBD2 TRBJ2-1 TRBV12-3/TRBV12-4 - TGTGCCAGCAGTGTCCATAGCGGGGGGGATTTGGAGCAGTTCTTC CASSVHSGGDLEQFF
TRBD2 TRBJ2-5 TRBV4-2 few TGTGCCAGCAGCCAAGTTGTGGGAAGCGGGGGGCATCAAGAGACCCAGTACTTC CASSQVVGSGGHQETQYF
- TRBJ1-2 TRBV28 - TGTGCCAGCAGGTGGACCCCTGAAAACTATGGCTACACCTTC CASRWTPENYGYTF
TRBD1 TRBJ1-1 TRBV5-6 - TGCGCCAGCAGCTATAGGGGGCCCATGAACACTGAAGCTTTCTTT CASSYRGPMNTEAFF
- TRBJ2-3 TRBV20-1 - TGCAGTGCTATAACCCAGGGGTTGGCAGATACGCAGTATTTT CSAITQGLADTQYF
- TRBJ1-1 TRBV29-1 few TGCAGCGTTGTACCGCAGAACACTGAAGCTTTCTTT CSVVPQNTEAFF
- TRBJ2-1 TRBV6-5 many TGTGCCAGCAGTTTCGCGGGGCAGGACCCCTACAATGAGCAGTTCTTC CASSFAGQDPYNEQFF
- TRBJ2-7 TRBV9 few TGTGCCAGCAGCCCCCGTAGGGGGGCCCACGAGCAGTACTTC CASSPRRGAHEQYF
- TRBJ2-5 TRBV11-2 few TGTGCCAGCAGCTTAGAGTTGTGGTTGGGGGAGACCCAGTACTTC CASSLELWLGETQYF
- TRBJ2-1 TRBV5-1 - TGCGCCAGCAGCTTGGGCGAGCTAGGCCACAATGAGCAGTTCTTC CASSLGELGHNEQFF
- TRBJ2-7 TRBV29-1 - TGCAGCGTTGAAGATCTTCAGGACAACTCCTACGAGCAGTACTTC CSVEDLQDNSYEQYF
- TRBJ1-1 TRBV7-9 - TGTGCCAGCAGGACAAAGCCGGGAACCCGGGGGAACACTGAAGCTTTCTTT CASRTKPGTRGNTEAFF
TRBD1 TRBJ2-3 TRBV9 few TGTGCCAGCAGCGGAACACCCCAGGGGGGACAGGGACATAGCTTCACAGATACGCAGTATTTT CASSGTPQGGQGHSFTDTQYF
TRBD1 TRBJ2-1 TRBV6-5 - TGTGCCAGCAGAGAGACAGGGAGAGGGGCCAATGAGCAGTTCTTC CASRETGRGANEQFF
- TRBJ1-2 TRBV29-1 - TGCAGCGTTGACGGGGACGTATTTAACTATGGCTACACCTTC CSVDGDVFNYGYTF
TRBD1 TRBJ2-6 TRBV7-3 - TGTGCCAGCAGCTTATTCGCAGGGGGAACTGGGGCCAACGTCCTGACTTTC CASSLFAGGTGANVLTF
TRBD1 TRBJ2-7 TRBV20-1 few TGCAGTGCTAGCGCCGGGACAGGGGACGAGCAGTACTTC CSASAGTGDEQYF
- TRBJ1-6 TRBV15 few TGTGCCACCTCGCAGCCCAAGGAGAATTCACCCCTCCACTTT CATSQPKENSPLHF
- TRBJ2-5 TRBV2 - TGTGCCAGCAGATTGGACAGAACGCCTTCCTTCCAAGAGACCCAGTACTTC CASRLDRTPSFQETQYF
TRBD1 TRBJ1-1 TRBV11-1 - TGTGCCAGCAGCCATTGGACAGGGGTAGACACTGAAGCTTTCTTT CASSHWTGVDTEAFF
- TRBJ2-1 TRBV20-1 - TGCAGTGCTAGACTAGCAGTCTGGAATGAGCAGTTCTTC CSARLAVWNEQFF
TRBD2 TRBJ2-7 TRBV20-1 few TGCAGTGCTATGAGCGGGGGCTTCTCCTACGAGCAGTACTTC CSAMSGGFSYEQYF
TRBD1 TRBJ1-2 TRBV4-3 few TGCGCCAGCAGCCAAGTGCATACGGGACAGGGTAGAGAAAACACCTTC CASSQVHTGQGRENTF
- TRBJ1-2 TRBV29-1 few TGCAGCGTTGACTTGGCGGGGTATGGCTACACCTTC CSVDLAGYGYTF
TRBD2 TRBJ2-1 TRBV5-1 - TGCGCCAGCAGCTTAGGTAGCGGGGGTCCGGGTAATGAGCAGTTCTTC CASSLGSGGPGNEQFF
- TRBJ2-1 TRBV12-3/TRBV12-4 - TGTGCCAGCAGTTTGGTCCTGGGGGCGGTCTATGAGCAGTTCTTC CASSLVLGAVYEQFF
- TRBJ2-1 TRBV12-3/TRBV12-4 few TGTGCCAGCAGTGCTCCCCGGGACAACAATGAGCAGTTCTTC CASSAPRDNNEQFF
- TRBJ2-1 TRBV5-1 once TGCGCCAGCAGCTTGGGGGGGACCGCAAATCTCGCTGAGCAGTTCTTC CASSLGGTANLAEQFF
- TRBJ2-5 TRBV7-8 few TGTGCCAGCAGCTCACTGGTGTTCCAAGAGACCCAGTACTTC CASSSLVFQETQYF
- TRBJ2-7 TRBV28 many TGTGCCAGCAGGGGCTTAGTCTACGAGCAGTACTTC CASRGLVYEQYF
- TRBJ2-1 TRBV7-7 - TGTGCTGGCAGCTTAGGCCTCCGTAATGAGCAGTTCTTC CAGSLGLRNEQFF
TRBD1 TRBJ2-7 TRBV27 few TGTGCCAGCAGTTTACACAGGGGTATACGCTCAATTAATTCCTACGAGCAGTACTTC CASSLHRGIRSINSYEQYF